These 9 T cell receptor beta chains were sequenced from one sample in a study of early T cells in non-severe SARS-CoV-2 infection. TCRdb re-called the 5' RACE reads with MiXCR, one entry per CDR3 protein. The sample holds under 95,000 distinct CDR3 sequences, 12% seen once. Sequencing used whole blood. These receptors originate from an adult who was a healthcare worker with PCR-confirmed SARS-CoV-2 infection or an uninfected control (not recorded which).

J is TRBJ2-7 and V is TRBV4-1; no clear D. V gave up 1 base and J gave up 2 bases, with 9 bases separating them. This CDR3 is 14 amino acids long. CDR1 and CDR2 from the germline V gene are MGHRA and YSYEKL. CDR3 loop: CASSQVAAPYEQYF. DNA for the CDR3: TGCGCCAGCAGCCAAGTGGCCGCGCCCTACGAGCAGTACTTC.

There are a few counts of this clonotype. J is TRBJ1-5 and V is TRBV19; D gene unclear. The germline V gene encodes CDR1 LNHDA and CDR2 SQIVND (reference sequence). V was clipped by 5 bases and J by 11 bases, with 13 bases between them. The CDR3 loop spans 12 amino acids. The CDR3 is CASSDKIKSQHF. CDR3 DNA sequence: TGTGCCAGTAGTGATAAAATCAAGTCCCAGCATTTT.

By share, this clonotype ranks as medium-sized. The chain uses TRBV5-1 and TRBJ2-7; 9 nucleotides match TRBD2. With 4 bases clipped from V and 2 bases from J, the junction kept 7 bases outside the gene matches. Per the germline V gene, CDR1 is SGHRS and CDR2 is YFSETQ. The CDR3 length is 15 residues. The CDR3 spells CASSHGTSRTYEQYF. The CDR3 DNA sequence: TGCGCCAGCAGCCACGGGACTAGCAGGACCTACGAGCAGTACTTC. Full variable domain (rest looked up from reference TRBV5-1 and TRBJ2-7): KAGVTQTPRYLIKTRGQQVTLSCSPISGHRSVSWYQQTPGQGLQFLFEYFSETQRNKGNFPGRFSGRQFSNSRSEMNVSTLELGDSALYLCASSHGTSRTYEQYFGPGTRLTVT.

The CDR3 DNA sequence: TGTGCCAGCAGACCAGACGGGAACACTGAAGCTTTCTTT. Its translation is CASRPDGNTEAFF. V usage is TRBV7-9 and J usage is TRBJ1-1, with D uncertain. The CDR3 has 13 residues. Trimming took off 6 bases at V and 1 base at J, with 9 bases between the two ends. Looked up from germline, CDR1 is SEHNR and CDR2 is FQNEAQ (reference sequence).

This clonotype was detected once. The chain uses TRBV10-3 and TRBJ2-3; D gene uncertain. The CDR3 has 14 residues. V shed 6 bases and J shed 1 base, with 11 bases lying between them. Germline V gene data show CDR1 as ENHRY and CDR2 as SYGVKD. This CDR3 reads CAISPVGGTDTQYF. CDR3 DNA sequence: TGTGCCATCAGCCCCGTGGGCGGCACAGATACGCAGTATTTT.

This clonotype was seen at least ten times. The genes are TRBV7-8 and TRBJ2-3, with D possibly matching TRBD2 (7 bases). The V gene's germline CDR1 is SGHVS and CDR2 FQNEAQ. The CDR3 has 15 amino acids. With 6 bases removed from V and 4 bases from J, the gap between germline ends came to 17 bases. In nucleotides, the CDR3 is TGTGCCAGCAGATCGCGATGGGGGGGCCCAGATACGCAGTATTTT. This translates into CASRSRWGGPDTQYF.

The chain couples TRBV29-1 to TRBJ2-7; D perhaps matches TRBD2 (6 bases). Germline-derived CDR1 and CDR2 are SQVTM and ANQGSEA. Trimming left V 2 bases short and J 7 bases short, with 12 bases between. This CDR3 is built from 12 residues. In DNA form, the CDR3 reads TGCAGCGTTGAAATCGGGGGTCGGGAGCAGTACTTC. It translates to CSVEIGGREQYF.

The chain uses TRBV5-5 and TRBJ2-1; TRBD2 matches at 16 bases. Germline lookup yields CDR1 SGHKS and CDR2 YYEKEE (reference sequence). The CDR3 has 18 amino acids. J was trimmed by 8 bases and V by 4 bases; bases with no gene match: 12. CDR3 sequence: CASSTAPGLAGGNDEQFF. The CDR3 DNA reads TGTGCCAGCAGCACGGCCCCGGGACTAGCGGGAGGGAACGATGAGCAGTTCTTC.

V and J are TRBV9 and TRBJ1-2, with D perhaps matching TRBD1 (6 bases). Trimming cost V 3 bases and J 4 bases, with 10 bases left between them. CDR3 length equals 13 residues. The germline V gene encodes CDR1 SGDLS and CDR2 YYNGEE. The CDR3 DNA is TGTGCCAGCAGCGCTGGGGGCGTCTATGGCTACACCTTC. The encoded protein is CASSAGGVYGYTF.